This T cell receptor beta chain was observed in a study of cytomegalovirus exposure and HLA in healthy donors. Study summary: An early release of data contained tens of millions of unique TCRs, which came from HLA-typed donors.

Germline CDR1 reads SEHNR; CDR2 reads FQNEAQ (reference sequence). The germline V and J ends were trimmed by 10 bases and 4 bases, with 17 bases remaining between them. The CDR3 covers 13 residues. Whole-study findings and limits: The study listed 150 to 200 cytomegalovirus-associated TCR beta chains.

In regard to this clone: Its antigen remains unknown.

PCR amplification relied on 60 Vbeta primers (plus 13 Jbeta primers). Measured with immunoSEQ multiplex PCR; TCRdb has only the in-frame clones, and not every one. The repertoire has tens of thousands of clones, roughly 73% of them found once; the top ten carry nearly 2.5%. This clonotype originated in a male donor in good health and CMV-seropositive. The chain is built from TRBV7-9 and TRBJ2-7; possibly TRBD2 for D (6 bases). The sequenced sample consisted of PBMCs. CDR3 bases: TGTGCCACGGGGGACCGGGAGTGGTACGAGCAGTACTTC. This sequence encodes CATGDREWYEQYF.